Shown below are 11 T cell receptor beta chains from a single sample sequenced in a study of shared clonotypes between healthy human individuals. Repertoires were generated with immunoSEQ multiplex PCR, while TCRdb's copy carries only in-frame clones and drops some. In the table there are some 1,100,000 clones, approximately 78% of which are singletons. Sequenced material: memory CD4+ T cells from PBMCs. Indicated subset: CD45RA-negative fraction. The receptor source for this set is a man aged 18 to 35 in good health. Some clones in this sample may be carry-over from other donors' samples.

The CDR3 loop is CAWRGSGGSEAFF. DNA for the CDR3: TGTGCCTGGCGAGGGTCAGGGGGGTCAGAAGCTTTCTTT. The V call is TRBV30, the J call TRBJ1-1, with 7 bases fitting TRBD1. CDR3 length: 13 amino acids. Germline values: CDR1 GTSNPN, CDR2 SVGIG (reference sequence). J was trimmed by 8 bases and V by 5 bases; bases with no gene match: 11. Together with reference TRBV30 and TRBJ1-1, the CDR3 gives the full variable domain: SQTIHQWPATLVQPVGSPLSLECTVEGTSNPNLYWYRQAAGRGLQLLFYSVGIGQISSEVPQNLSASRPQDRQFILSSKKLLLSDSGFYLCAWRGSGGSEAFFGQGTRLTVV.

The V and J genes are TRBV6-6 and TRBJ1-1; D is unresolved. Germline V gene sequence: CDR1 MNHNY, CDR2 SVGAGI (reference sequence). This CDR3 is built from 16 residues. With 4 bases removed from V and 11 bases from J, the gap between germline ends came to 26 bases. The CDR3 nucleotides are TGTGCCAGCAGTTTACTCGATTTAGGAGAGTTGGGTGACGCTTTCTTT. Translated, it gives CASSLLDLGELGDAFF.

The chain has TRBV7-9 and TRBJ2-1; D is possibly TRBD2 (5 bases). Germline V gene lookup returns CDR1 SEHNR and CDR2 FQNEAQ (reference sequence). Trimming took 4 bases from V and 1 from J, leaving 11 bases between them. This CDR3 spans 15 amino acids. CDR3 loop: CASSSGLDSYNEQFF. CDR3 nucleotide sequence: TGTGCCAGCAGCTCCGGACTCGATTCCTACAATGAGCAGTTCTTC.

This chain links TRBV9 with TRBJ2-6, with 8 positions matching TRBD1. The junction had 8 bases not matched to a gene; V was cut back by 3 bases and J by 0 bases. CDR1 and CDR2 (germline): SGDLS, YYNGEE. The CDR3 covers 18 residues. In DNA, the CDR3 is TGTGCCAGCAGCGCCAGGACAGGGATGAGCTCTGGGGCCAACGTCCTGACTTTC. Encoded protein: CASSARTGMSSGANVLTF.

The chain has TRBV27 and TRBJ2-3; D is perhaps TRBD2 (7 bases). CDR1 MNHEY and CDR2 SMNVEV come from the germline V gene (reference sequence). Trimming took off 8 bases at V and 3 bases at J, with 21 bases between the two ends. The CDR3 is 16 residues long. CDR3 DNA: TGTGCCAGCCGGCAGAGGGGGGCGGGGGAGACAGATACGCAGTATTTT. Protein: CASRQRGAGETDTQYF.

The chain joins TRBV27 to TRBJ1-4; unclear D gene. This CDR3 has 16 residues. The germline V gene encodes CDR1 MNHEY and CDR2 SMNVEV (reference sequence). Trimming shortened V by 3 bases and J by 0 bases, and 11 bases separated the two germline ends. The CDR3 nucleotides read TGTGCCAGCAGTTTTCGGAGCCCCCCAACTAATGAAAAACTGTTTTTT. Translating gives CASSFRSPPTNEKLFF.

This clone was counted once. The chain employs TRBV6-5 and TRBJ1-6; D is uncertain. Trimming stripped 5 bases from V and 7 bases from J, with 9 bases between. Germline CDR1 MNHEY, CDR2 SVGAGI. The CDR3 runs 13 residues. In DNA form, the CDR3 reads TGTGCCAGCAGTATGGATAGAAATTCACCCCTCCACTTT. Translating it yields CASSMDRNSPLHF.

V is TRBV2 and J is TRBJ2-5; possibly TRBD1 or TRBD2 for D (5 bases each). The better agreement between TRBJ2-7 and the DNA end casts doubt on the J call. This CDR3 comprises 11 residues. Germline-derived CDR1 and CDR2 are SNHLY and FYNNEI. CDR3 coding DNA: TGTGCCAGCGCCCGGGGCCACGAGCAGTACTTC. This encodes CASARGHEQYF.

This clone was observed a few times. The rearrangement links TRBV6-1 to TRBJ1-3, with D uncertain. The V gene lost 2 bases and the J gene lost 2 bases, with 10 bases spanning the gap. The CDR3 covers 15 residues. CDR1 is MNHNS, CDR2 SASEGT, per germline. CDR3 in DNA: TGTGCCAGCAGTGAACCCGGGATCCCTGGAAACACCATATATTTT. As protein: CASSEPGIPGNTIYF.

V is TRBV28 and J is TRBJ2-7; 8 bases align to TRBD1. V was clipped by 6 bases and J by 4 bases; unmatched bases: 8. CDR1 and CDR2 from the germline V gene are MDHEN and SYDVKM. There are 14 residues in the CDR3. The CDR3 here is CASRFRDRRYEQYF. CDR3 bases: TGTGCCAGCAGATTCCGGGACAGGAGGTACGAGCAGTACTTC. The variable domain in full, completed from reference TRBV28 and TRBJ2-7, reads DVKVTQSSRYLVKRTGEKVFLECVQDMDHENMFWYRQDPGLGLRLIYFSYDVKMKEKGDIPEGYSVSREKKERFSLILESASTNQTSMYLCASRFRDRRYEQYFGPGTRLTVT.

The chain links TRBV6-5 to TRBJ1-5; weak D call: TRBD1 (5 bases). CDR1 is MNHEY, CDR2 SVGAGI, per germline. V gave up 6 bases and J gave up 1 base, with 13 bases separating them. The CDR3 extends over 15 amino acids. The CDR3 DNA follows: TGTGCCAGCAGGAAGACAGCTAGAAGCAATCAGCCCCAGCATTTT. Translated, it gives CASRKTARSNQPQHF.